This T cell receptor (beta chain) comes out of a study of cytomegalovirus exposure and HLA in healthy donors. Whole-study results and caveats: Rarity characterized most TCR sequences, yet some public TCRs appeared in many donors.

The CDR3 has 16 amino acids. V dropped 6 bases and J dropped 1; count of bases not matched to a gene: 12. Germline V gene data show CDR1 as MDHEN and CDR2 as SYDVKM. The PCR contained 60 Vbeta and 13 Jbeta primers. Here immunoSEQ multiplex PCR was the method, and the copy in TCRdb shows in-frame clones only, minus some. Of approximately 160,000 clones in the sample, 83% are singletons; the top ten hold around 4.1%. Only one count was recorded for this clone. Its antigen is unknown. The donors, nominally healthy at sampling, likely had unrecorded immune exposures. The rearrangement links TRBV28 to TRBJ2-7; 7 bases fit TRBD1. The clonotype originates from a man between 50 and 59 years old in good health and CMV-seropositive. Source material: PBMCs. CDR3 loop: CASRPTSGTVSYEQYF. In DNA form, the CDR3 reads TGTGCCAGCAGACCCACCTCCGGGACAGTATCCTACGAGCAGTACTTC.